These 7 T cell receptor beta chains came from one sample sequenced in a study of blood T cell repertoires in COVID-19 (dated by TCRdb to the early 2020s). Receptor libraries were prepared by the immunoSEQ multiplex PCR assay. Sourced from immuneACCESS, this table was stored by TCRdb with only in-frame sequences that have V and J called. A share of the clones is absent; for the studies checked, an unresolved V gene accounts for under half, and the remainder has no known explanation. The sample table records about 300,000 clones; about nine tenths of these occur just once. 6.5% to 8% of the sample rests with the top ten. The sample was peripheral blood. The receptors shown here come from a woman in her twenties or thirties with COVID-19, enrolled during active disease.

This sequence joins TRBV28 and TRBJ1-1; D not certain. Germline loops: CDR1 MDHEN, CDR2 SYDVKM. CDR3 length equals 12 residues. V was pared by 6 bases and J by 6 bases, with 11 bases between. This CDR3 reads CASRPPGAEAFF. DNA for the CDR3: TGTGCCAGCAGGCCCCCGGGAGCTGAAGCTTTCTTT.

This chain links TRBV15 with TRBJ2-7; D gene uncertain. The CDR3 loop spans 12 amino acids. V lost 0 bases to trimming and J lost 6 bases, with 6 bases between them. CDR1 is LNHNV and CDR2 is YYDKDF in the germline V gene (reference sequence). The CDR3, as DNA: TGTGCCACCAGCAGAGATGAGAGCGAGCAGTACTTC. Its protein is CATSRDESEQYF.

J is TRBJ1-5 and V is TRBV6-5, with 9 bases identical to TRBD1. The CDR3 runs 14 residues. Per germline, CDR1 MNHEY and CDR2 SVGAGI. The V segment lost 6 bases and the J segment 7 bases; nucleotides outside the gene matches: 7. DNA of the CDR3: TGTGCCAGCAGAACCGGGACAGGGTTGCAGCCCCAGCATTTT. It specifies CASRTGTGLQPQHF.

The CDR3 is CASSAWGTSGRLTQYF. In DNA form, the CDR3 reads TGTGCCAGCAGCGCATGGGGGACTAGCGGGAGGCTGACGCAGTACTTC. V and J are TRBV9 and TRBJ2-7, with 15 bases identical to TRBD2. Germline CDR1 and CDR2: SGDLS and YYNGEE. The CDR3 has 16 amino acids. With V trimmed by 3 bases and J by 9 bases, 10 bases remained unmatched.

The rearrangement links TRBV28 to TRBJ2-3, with 9 bases fitting TRBD2. The germline V gene has CDR1 MDHEN and CDR2 SYDVKM. The CDR3 is 18 amino acids. V shed 4 bases and J 4 bases; nucleotides not matched to a gene: 15. DNA of the CDR3: TGTGCCAGCAGTTCGAGCGGGGGGTTGATCGTCCCGCCAGATACGCAGTATTTT. The encoded protein is CASSSSGGLIVPPDTQYF.

The V and J genes are TRBV28 and TRBJ2-7, with a tentative D call TRBD2 (6 bases). Germline lookup yields CDR1 MDHEN and CDR2 SYDVKM. The CDR3 totals 14 residues. Trimming removed 6 bases at V and 4 bases at J, with 16 bases between. DNA of the CDR3: TGTGCCAGCAGCGTGGGAGGTCCCCAGTACGAGCAGTACTTC. Its protein is CASSVGGPQYEQYF.

This chain joins TRBV3-1 (or the pseudogene TRBV3-2) and TRBJ1-3; a weak D match, TRBD1 (6 bases). The length of the CDR3 is 16 residues. Trimming removed 4 bases at V and 0 bases at J, with 13 bases between. Germline V CDR1 and CDR2: LGHDT, YNNKEL (reference sequence). CDR3: CASSRTTGLSGNTIYF. CDR3 nucleotides: TGTGCCAGCAGCCGAACTACAGGGCTCTCTGGAAACACCATATATTTT.